This TCR beta chain came from a study of T cell responses to AZD1222 COVID-19 vaccine. Findings and limits, study-wide: Among those given AZD1222, only five to seven were seropositive at baseline. The CD4 TCRs associated with vaccination extended across spike and predominated at 160-218 and 743-854.

V was cut by 8 bases and J by 0 bases, with 16 bases left in between. The CDR3 runs to 16 residues. Germline-derived CDR1 and CDR2 are SNHLY and FYNNEI. Second-dose schedules of about 4 or about 12 weeks were combined. The table came from immunoSEQ multiplex PCR; TCRdb's copy has only in-frame clones and leaves some out. The table has more than 95,000 clones, 85% to 90% seen once; the top ten hold roughly 7%. Concerning this clone: Its cognate antigen is unknown.

This sequence was found in an adult who received the AZD1222 COVID-19 vaccine. This chain connects TRBV2 to TRBJ2-2; D uncertain. The sequencing here drew on peripheral blood, taken 28 days after the second AZD1222 dose. The CDR3 is CASLKLGFANTGELFF. The CDR3 DNA follows: TGTGCCAGCCTAAAATTGGGATTCGCGAACACCGGGGAGCTGTTTTTT.